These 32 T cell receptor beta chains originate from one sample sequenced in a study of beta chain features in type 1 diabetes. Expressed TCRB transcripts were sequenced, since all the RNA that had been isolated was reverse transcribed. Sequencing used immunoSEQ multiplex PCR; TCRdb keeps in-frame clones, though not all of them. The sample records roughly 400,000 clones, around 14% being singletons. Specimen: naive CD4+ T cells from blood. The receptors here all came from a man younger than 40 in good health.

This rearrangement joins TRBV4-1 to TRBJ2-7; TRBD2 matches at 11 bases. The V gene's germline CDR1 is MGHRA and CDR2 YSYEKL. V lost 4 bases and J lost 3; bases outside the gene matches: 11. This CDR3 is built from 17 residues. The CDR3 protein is CASSLGILAGVSYEQYV. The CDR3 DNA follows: TGCGCCAGCAGCCTAGGAATACTAGCGGGAGTGAGCTACGAGCAGTACGTC.

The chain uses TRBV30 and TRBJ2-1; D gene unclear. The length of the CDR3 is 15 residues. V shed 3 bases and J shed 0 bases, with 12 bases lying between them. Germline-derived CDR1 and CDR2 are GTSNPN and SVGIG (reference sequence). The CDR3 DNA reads TGTGCCTGGAGACACCACGGTAGCTCCTACAATGAGCAGTTCTTC. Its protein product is CAWRHHGSSYNEQFF.

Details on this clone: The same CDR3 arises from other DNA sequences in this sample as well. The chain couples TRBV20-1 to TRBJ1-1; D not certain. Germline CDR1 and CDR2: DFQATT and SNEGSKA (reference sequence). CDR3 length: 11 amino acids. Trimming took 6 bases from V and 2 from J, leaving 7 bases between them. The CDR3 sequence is CSAPLNTEAFF. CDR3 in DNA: TGCAGTGCCCCCCTAAACACTGAAGCTTTCTTT.

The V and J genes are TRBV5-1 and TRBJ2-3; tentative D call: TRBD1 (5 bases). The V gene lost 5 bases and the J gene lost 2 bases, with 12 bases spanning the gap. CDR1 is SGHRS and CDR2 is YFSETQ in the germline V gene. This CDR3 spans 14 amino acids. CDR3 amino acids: CASRHTGATDTQYF. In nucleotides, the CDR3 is TGCGCCAGCAGGCACACAGGAGCCACAGATACGCAGTATTTT.

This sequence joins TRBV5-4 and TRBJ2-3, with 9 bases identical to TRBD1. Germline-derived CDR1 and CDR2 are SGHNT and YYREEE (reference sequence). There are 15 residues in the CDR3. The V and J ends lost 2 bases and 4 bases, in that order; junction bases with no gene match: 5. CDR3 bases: TGTGCCAGCAGCTTTGTGGGACAGGGCGCAGATACGCAGTATTTT. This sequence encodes CASSFVGQGADTQYF.

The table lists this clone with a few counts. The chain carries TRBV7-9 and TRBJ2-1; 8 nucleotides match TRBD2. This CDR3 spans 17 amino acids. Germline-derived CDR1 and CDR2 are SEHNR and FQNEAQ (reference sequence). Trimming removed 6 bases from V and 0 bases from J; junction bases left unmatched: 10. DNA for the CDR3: TGTGCCAGCAGTTATCAGACTAGCGTCAGCTCCTACAATGAGCAGTTCTTC. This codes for CASSYQTSVSSYNEQFF.

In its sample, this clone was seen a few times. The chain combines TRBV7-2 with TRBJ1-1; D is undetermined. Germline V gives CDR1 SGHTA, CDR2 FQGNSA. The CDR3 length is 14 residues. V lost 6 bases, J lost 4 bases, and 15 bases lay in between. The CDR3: CASRTRTVGTEAFF. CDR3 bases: TGTGCCAGCAGGACAAGGACGGTGGGCACTGAAGCTTTCTTT.

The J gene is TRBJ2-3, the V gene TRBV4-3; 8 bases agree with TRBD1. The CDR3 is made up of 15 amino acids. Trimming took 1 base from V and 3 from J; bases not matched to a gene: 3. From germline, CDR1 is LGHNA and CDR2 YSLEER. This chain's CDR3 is CASSQVGQGTDTQYF. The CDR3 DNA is TGCGCCAGCAGCCAAGTTGGACAGGGTACAGATACGCAGTATTTT.

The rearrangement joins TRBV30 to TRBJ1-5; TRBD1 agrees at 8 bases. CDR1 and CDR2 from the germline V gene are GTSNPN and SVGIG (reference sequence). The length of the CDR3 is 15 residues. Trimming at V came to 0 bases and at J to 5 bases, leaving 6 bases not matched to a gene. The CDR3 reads CAWSVRAGGDQPQHF. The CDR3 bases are TGTGCCTGGAGTGTAAGGGCAGGGGGCGATCAGCCCCAGCATTTT.

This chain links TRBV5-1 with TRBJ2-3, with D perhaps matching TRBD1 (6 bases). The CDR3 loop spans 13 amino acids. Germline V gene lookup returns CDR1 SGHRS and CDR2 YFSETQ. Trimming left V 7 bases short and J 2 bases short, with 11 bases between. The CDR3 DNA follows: TGCGCCAGCGGGGACACTCCCACAGATACGCAGTATTTT. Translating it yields CASGDTPTDTQYF. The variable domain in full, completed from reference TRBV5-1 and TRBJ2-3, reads KAGVTQTPRYLIKTRGQQVTLSCSPISGHRSVSWYQQTPGQGLQFLFEYFSETQRNKGNFPGRFSGRQFSNSRSEMNVSTLELGDSALYLCASGDTPTDTQYFGPGTRLTVL.

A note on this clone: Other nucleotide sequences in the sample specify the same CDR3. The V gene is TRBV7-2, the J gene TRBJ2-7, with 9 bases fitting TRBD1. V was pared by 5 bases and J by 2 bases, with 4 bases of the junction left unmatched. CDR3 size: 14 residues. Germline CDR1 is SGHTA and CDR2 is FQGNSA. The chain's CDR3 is CASSPRTGAYEQYF. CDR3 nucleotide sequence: TGTGCCAGCAGCCCAAGGACAGGGGCCTACGAGCAGTACTTC.

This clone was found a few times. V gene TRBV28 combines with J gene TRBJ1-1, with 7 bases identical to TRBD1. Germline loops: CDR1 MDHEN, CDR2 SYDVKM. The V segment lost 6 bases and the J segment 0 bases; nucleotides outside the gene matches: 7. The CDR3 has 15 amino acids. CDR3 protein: CASRAWTGMNTEAFF. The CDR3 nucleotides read TGTGCCAGCAGGGCTTGGACAGGCATGAACACTGAAGCTTTCTTT. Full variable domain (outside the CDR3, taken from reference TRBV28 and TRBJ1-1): DVKVTQSSRYLVKRTGEKVFLECVQDMDHENMFWYRQDPGLGLRLIYFSYDVKMKEKGDIPEGYSVSREKKERFSLILESASTNQTSMYLCASRAWTGMNTEAFFGQGTRLTVV.

The CDR3 protein is CASSDLAVGGNIQYF. The CDR3 nucleotides read TGTGCCAGCAGCGACCTAGCGGTCGGGGGGAACATTCAGTACTTC. This chain joins TRBV6-5 and TRBJ2-4; 7 nucleotides agree with TRBD2. The junction had 12 bases not matched to a gene; V was cut back by 6 bases and J by 7 bases. The CDR3 has 15 amino acids. Germline assignment: CDR1 MNHEY and CDR2 SVGAGI.

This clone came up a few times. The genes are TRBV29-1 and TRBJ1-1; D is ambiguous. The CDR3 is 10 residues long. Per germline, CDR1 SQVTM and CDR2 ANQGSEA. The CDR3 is CGISHTEAFF. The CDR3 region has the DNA TGCGGGATCAGCCACACTGAAGCTTTCTTT.

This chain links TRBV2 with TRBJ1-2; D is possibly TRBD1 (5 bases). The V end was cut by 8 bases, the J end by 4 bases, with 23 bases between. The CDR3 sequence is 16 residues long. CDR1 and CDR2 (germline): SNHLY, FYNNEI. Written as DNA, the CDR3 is TGTGCCAGCGGAGAGGGGCAGCCCGCAATTTCCTATGGCTACACCTTC. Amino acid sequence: CASGEGQPAISYGYTF. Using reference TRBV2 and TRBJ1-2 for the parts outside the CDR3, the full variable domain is EPEVTQTPSHQVTQMGQEVILRCVPISNHLYFYWYRQILGQKVEFLVSFYNNEISEKSEIFDDQFSVERPDGSNFTLKIRSTKLEDSAMYFCASGEGQPAISYGYTFGSGTRLTVV.

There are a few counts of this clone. The CDR3 protein is CASSLNLQETQYF. CDR3 nucleotides: TGTGCCAGCAGCTTAAACTTACAAGAGACCCAGTACTTC. This rearrangement joins TRBV7-3 to TRBJ2-5; D is uncertain. The V and J ends lost 1 base and 2 bases respectively, with 5 bases between them. This CDR3 region has 13 residues. The V gene's germline CDR1 is SGHTA and CDR2 FQGTGA.

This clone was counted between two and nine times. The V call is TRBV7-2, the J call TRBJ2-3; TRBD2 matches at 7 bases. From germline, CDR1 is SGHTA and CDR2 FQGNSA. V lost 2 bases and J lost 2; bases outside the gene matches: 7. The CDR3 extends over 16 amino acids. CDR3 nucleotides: TGTGCCAGCAGCTTAAACGGGCTAGCGGTCACAGATACGCAGTATTTT. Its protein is CASSLNGLAVTDTQYF.

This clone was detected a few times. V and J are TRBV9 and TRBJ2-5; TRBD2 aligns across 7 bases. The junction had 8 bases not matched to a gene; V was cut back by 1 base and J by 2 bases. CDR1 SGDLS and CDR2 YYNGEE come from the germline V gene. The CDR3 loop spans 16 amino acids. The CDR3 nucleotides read TGTGCCAGCAGCGTAACTGCGGGAGCTCTACAAGAGACCCAGTACTTC. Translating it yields CASSVTAGALQETQYF.

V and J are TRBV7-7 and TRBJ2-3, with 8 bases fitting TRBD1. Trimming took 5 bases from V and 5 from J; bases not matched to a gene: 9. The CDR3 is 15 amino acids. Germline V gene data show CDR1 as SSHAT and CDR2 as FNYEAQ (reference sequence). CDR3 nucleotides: TGTGCCAGCAGCCAAGGACAGGGATGGAGAGATACGCAGTATTTT. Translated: CASSQGQGWRDTQYF.

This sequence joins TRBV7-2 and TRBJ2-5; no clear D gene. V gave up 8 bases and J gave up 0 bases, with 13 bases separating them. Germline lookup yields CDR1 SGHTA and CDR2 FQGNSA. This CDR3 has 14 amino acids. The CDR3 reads CASRGPLYQETQYF. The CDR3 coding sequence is TGTGCCAGCCGCGGACCCCTATACCAAGAGACCCAGTACTTC.

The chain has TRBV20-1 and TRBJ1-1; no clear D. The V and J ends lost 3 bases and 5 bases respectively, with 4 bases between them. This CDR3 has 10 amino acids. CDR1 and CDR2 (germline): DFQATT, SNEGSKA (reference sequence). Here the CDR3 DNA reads TGCAGTGCTAGTGGGACTGAAGCTTTCTTT. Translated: CSASGTEAFF.

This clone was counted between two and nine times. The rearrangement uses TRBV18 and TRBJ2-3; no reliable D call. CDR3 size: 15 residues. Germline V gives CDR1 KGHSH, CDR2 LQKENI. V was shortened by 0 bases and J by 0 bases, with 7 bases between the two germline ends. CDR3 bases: TGTGCCAGCTCACCACCTCACCGAAGCACAGATACGCAGTATTTT. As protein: CASSPPHRSTDTQYF.

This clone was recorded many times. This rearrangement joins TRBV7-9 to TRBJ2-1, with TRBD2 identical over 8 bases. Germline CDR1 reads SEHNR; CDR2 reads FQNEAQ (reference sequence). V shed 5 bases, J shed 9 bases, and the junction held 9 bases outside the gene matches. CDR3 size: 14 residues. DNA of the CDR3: TGTGCCAGCAGCCAGGGACTAGGGGTAGTTGAGCAGTTCTTC. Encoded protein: CASSQGLGVVEQFF.

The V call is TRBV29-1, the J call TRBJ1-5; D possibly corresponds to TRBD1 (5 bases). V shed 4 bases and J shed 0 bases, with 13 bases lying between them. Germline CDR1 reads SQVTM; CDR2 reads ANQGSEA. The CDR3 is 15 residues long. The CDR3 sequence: CSVVLGASSNQPQHF. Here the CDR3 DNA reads TGCAGCGTTGTCCTCGGGGCATCTAGCAATCAGCCCCAGCATTTT.

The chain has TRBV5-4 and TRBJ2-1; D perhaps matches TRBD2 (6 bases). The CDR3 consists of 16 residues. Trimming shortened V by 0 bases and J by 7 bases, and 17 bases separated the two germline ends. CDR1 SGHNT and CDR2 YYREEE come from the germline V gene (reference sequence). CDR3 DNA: TGTGCCAGCAGCTTGGGGCGACTAGGTAGTTTAAATGAGCAGTTCTTC. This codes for CASSLGRLGSLNEQFF.

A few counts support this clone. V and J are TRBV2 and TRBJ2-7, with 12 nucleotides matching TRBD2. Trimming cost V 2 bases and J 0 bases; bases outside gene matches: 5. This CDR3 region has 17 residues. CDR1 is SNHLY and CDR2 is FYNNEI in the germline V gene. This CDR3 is CASSEQGLAGSSYEQYV. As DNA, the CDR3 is TGTGCCAGCAGTGAACAAGGACTAGCGGGGAGCTCCTACGAGCAGTACGTC.

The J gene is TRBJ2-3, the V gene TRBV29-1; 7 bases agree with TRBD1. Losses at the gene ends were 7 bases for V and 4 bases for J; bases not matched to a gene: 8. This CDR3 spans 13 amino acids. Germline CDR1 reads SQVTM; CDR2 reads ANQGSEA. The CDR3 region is CSAPKTGADTQYF. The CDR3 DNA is TGCAGCGCCCCAAAAACAGGGGCAGATACGCAGTATTTT.

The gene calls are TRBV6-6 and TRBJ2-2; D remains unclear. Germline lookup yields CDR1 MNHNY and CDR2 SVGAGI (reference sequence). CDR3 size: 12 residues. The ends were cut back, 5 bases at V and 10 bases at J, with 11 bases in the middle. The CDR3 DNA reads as TGTGCCAGCAGTCAGGACCCGTTGGAGCTGTTTTTT. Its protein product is CASSQDPLELFF.

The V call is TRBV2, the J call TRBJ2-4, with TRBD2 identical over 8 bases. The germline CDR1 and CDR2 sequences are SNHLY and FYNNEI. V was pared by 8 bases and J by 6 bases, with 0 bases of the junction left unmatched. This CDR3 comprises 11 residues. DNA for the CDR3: TGTGCCAGCGGACTAGCAAACATTCAGTACTTC. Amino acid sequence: CASGLANIQYF.

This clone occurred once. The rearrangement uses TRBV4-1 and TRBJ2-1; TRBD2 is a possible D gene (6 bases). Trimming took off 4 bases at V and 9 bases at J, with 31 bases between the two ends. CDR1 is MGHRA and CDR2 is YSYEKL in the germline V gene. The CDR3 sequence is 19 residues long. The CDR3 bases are TGCGCCAGCAGCCCCGGGACCCCGGAGGGCCTGTGGGACCGCCGTGAGCAGTTCTTC. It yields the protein CASSPGTPEGLWDRREQFF.

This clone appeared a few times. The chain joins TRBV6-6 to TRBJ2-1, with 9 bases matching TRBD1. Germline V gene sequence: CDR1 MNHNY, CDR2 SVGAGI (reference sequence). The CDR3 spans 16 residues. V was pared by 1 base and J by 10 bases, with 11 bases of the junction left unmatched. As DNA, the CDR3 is TGTGCCAGCAGTTACTTATTCCCGGGACAGGGAGGAGAGCAGTTCTTC. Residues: CASSYLFPGQGGEQFF.

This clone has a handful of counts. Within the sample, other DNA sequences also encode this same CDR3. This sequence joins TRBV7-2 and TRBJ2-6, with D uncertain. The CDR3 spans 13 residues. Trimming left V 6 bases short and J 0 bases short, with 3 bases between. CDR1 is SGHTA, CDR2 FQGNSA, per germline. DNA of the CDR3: TGTGCCAGCAGACTCTCTGGGGCCAACGTCCTGACTTTC. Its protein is CASRLSGANVLTF.